What follows is one T cell receptor (beta chain) and its context. TCRdb's table, derived via immunoSEQ multiplex PCR, lists solely in-frame clones and lacks some. The sample has around 96,000 clones; 65% to 85% are singletons. CDR1 and CDR2 (germline): SNHLY, FYNNEI. Trimming removed 5 bases from V and 4 bases from J, with 8 bases in between. CDR3 length: 12 amino acids. All the patients suffered relapse after autologous stem cell transplantation, and brentuximab vedotin exposure differed. The data were obtained in a study of PD-1 blockade in classical Hodgkin lymphoma. This TCR was recovered from a human donor with classical Hodgkin lymphoma. The chain joins TRBV2 to TRBJ1-2; D not resolved. Sequencing was performed on peripheral blood mononuclear cells (PBMCs), taken at baseline. In DNA form, the CDR3 reads TGTGCCAGCAGTCAACAGAGCTATGGCTACACCTTC. The encoded protein is CASSQQSYGYTF.